One sample yielded the 32 T cell receptor beta chains listed below, sequenced in a study of regulatory T cells in long-lasting Graves disease. iRepertoire HTBI primers and Arm-PCR of CDR3 regions built TCR beta libraries. TCRdb used MiXCR to reprocess the multiplex PCR reads, holding one entry per CDR3 protein. Here the sample spans 350,000 to 500,000 distinct CDR3 sequences, around 15% being singletons. The sample's time point: newly diagnosed GD, antithyroid drugs for less than 3 months. The TCR library was prepared using RNA isolated from PBMCs. The same sample was also used in a study of T cells in Graves' hyperthyroidism and ophthalmopathy.

The sample was peripheral blood mononuclear cells (PBMCs), taken at new diagnosis, from a patient treated with antithyroid drugs. These receptors came from a woman aged 50 to 60 with Graves disease.

This clonotype was recorded many times. The chain couples TRBV3-1 to TRBJ2-5; 10 bases line up with TRBD2. Germline-derived CDR1 and CDR2 are LGHDT and YNNKEL (reference sequence). CDR3 length equals 15 residues. J was trimmed by 3 bases and V by 1 base; bases with no gene match: 2. This chain's CDR3 is CASSQVTSGEETQYF. The CDR3, as DNA: TGTGCCAGCAGCCAAGTCACTAGCGGGGAAGAGACCCAGTACTTC.

The CDR3, as DNA: TGCAGTGCTAGTCAACCGGGCATCTCCTACGAGCAGTACTTC. This encodes CSASQPGISYEQYF. This chain links TRBV20-1 with TRBJ2-7; no definite D call. This CDR3 contains 14 residues. V lost 3 bases, J lost 0 bases, and 12 bases lay in between. Germline V gives CDR1 DFQATT, CDR2 SNEGSKA (reference sequence).

Only a few counts were recorded for this clonotype. The chain is built from TRBV2 and TRBJ2-4, with unresolved D. The V gene lost 0 bases and the J gene lost 0 bases, with 12 bases spanning the gap. Germline V gives CDR1 SNHLY, CDR2 FYNNEI. This CDR3 spans 17 amino acids. CDR3 amino acids: CASSEAFSSIAKNIQYF. The CDR3 nucleotides are TGTGCCAGCAGTGAAGCTTTCAGTTCGATAGCCAAAAACATTCAGTACTTC.

This clonotype was seen repeatedly, ten times or more. The chain links TRBV28 to TRBJ1-2, with a tentative D call TRBD1 (6 bases). The CDR3 runs to 13 residues. V was pared by 6 bases and J by 7 bases, with 15 bases between. Germline CDR1 and CDR2: MDHEN and SYDVKM. The chain's CDR3 is CASRWQGNTGYTF. DNA of the CDR3: TGTGCCAGCAGGTGGCAGGGGAATACTGGCTACACCTTC.

CDR3 nucleotide sequence: TGTGCCAGCAGCGTCGGACAGTCGAATGTGACACCCCTCCACTTT. It encodes CASSVGQSNVTPLHF. This chain connects TRBV9 to TRBJ1-6, with D perhaps matching TRBD1 (6 bases). Between the trimmed V and J ends, which lost 2 bases and 11 bases, there was a span of 17 bases. In germline, CDR1 is SGDLS, CDR2 YYNGEE. This CDR3 is 15 amino acids long.

This clonotype was counted at least ten times. The chain has TRBV18 and TRBJ1-1; D is ambiguous. There are 14 residues in the CDR3. The germline V gene has CDR1 KGHSH and CDR2 LQKENI. Trimming pared 4 bases from V and 1 base from J, leaving 10 bases between. The CDR3 DNA reads as TGTGCCAGCTCACAATCGGGAGAGAACACTGAAGCTTTCTTT. Protein: CASSQSGENTEAFF. The full variable domain, rest sourced from reference TRBV18 and TRBJ1-1, is NAGVMQNPRHLVRRRGQEARLRCSPMKGHSHVYWYRQLPEEGLKFMVYLQKENIIDESGMPKERFSAEFPKEGPSILRIQQVVRGDSAAYFCASSQSGENTEAFFGQGTRLTVV.

This clonotype was observed many times. For the CDR3, the DNA is TGTGCCAGCAGCTTATACGGACCGACGGGCGATACGCAGTATTTT. This sequence encodes CASSLYGPTGDTQYF. The rearrangement uses TRBV7-3 and TRBJ2-3; D gene unclear. Germline values: CDR1 SGHTA, CDR2 FQGTGA. The V end was cut by 2 bases, the J end by 6 bases, with 15 bases between. CDR3 length: 15 residues.

This clonotype appeared a few times. This chain connects TRBV19 to TRBJ2-2; D is unclear. This CDR3 region has 16 residues. V lost 7 bases to trimming and J lost 2 bases, with 17 bases between them. CDR1 and CDR2 from the germline V gene are LNHDA and SQIVND (reference sequence). CDR3 in amino acids: CASTKVPANNTGELFF. CDR3 in DNA: TGTGCCAGTACTAAAGTCCCAGCGAATAACACCGGGGAGCTGTTTTTT.

This clonotype was observed a few times. The CDR3 sequence is CAWSVGHYGYTF. The CDR3 coding sequence is TGTGCCTGGAGTGTTGGACACTATGGCTACACCTTC. The genes are TRBV30 and TRBJ1-2; D ambiguous. This CDR3 comprises 12 residues. Trimming pared 0 bases from V and 3 bases from J, leaving 5 bases between. In germline, CDR1 is GTSNPN, CDR2 SVGIG (reference sequence).

This chain links TRBV11-1 with TRBJ2-7; 10 positions agree with TRBD2. V gave up 1 base and J gave up 4 bases; unmatched junction bases: 7. The CDR3 covers 16 residues. The V gene's germline CDR1 is SGHAT and CDR2 FQDESV (reference sequence). CDR3 sequence reads: CASSLGSLAGEYEQYF. The DNA for the CDR3 is TGTGCCAGCAGCTTAGGATCTCTAGCGGGAGAATACGAGCAGTACTTC.

The table lists this clonotype with many counts. The chain has TRBV12-3 or TRBV12-4 and TRBJ2-7, with no clear D. CDR3 length: 11 residues. The ends were cut back, 6 bases at V and 7 bases at J, with 10 bases in the middle. This CDR3 is CASRTGREQYF. CDR3 in DNA: TGTGCCAGCAGAACCGGACGGGAGCAGTACTTC.

Many counts were recorded for this clonotype. The V call is TRBV18, the J call TRBJ2-5; TRBD1 is a possible D gene (6 bases). CDR1 is KGHSH and CDR2 is LQKENI in the germline V gene. V was trimmed by 0 bases and J by 5 bases, leaving 13 bases between them. This CDR3 spans 15 amino acids. The CDR3 loop is CASSPPMERGETQYF. In nucleotides, the CDR3 is TGTGCCAGCTCACCACCGATGGAAAGGGGGGAGACCCAGTACTTC. Combining the CDR3 with reference TRBV18 and TRBJ2-5 gives the whole variable domain NAGVMQNPRHLVRRRGQEARLRCSPMKGHSHVYWYRQLPEEGLKFMVYLQKENIIDESGMPKERFSAEFPKEGPSILRIQQVVRGDSAAYFCASSPPMERGETQYFGPGTRLLVL.

This clonotype was counted many times. The rearrangement uses TRBV7-9 and TRBJ2-2; D may correspond to TRBD1 or TRBD2 (7 bases each). Trimming removed 5 bases at V and 5 bases at J, with 15 bases between. This CDR3 is built from 15 residues. Looked up from germline, CDR1 is SEHNR and CDR2 is FQNEAQ (reference sequence). The CDR3 DNA sequence: TGTGCCAGCAGCCAACGACAGGGAGGGACCGGGGAGCTGTTTTTT. This codes for CASSQRQGGTGELFF.

This chain uses TRBV19 with TRBJ2-7; 13 nucleotides agree with TRBD2. From germline, CDR1 is LNHDA and CDR2 SQIVND (reference sequence). The CDR3 covers 15 residues. J lost 3 bases, V lost 3 bases, and 2 bases had no gene match. CDR3 bases: TGTGCCAGTAGTATGGGGACTAGCGGGGACTACGAGCAGTACTTC. Amino acids: CASSMGTSGDYEQYF. Combining the CDR3 with reference TRBV19 and TRBJ2-7 gives the whole variable domain DGGITQSPKYLFRKEGQNVTLSCEQNLNHDAMYWYRQDPGQGLRLIYYSQIVNDFQKGDIAEGYSVSREKKESFPLTVTSAQKNPTAFYLCASSMGTSGDYEQYFGPGTRLTVT.

A note on this clonotype: It may be a read error: a sequence one base away is much more abundant. As DNA, the CDR3 is TGTGCCAGCAGTTTTGGACAGCACTATGGCCACACCTTC. It encodes CASSFGQHYGHTF. V and J are TRBV12-3 or TRBV12-4 and TRBJ1-2; TRBD1 is a possible D gene (6 bases). The CDR3 sequence is 13 residues long.

This clonotype came up many times. The chain carries TRBV6-1 and TRBJ2-2, with a tentative D call TRBD1 (5 bases). The CDR3 loop spans 13 amino acids. Trimming pared 6 bases from V and 3 bases from J, leaving 8 bases between. Germline V gene lookup returns CDR1 MNHNS and CDR2 SASEGT. DNA of the CDR3: TGTGCCAGCAGACTCAGGGACACCGGGGAGCTGTTTTTT. Translating it yields CASRLRDTGELFF.

This clonotype has only a few counts. The V and J genes are TRBV28 and TRBJ2-5; TRBD1 aligns across 7 bases. The CDR3 runs 16 residues. The germline gives CDR1 MDHEN, CDR2 SYDVKM. V shed 3 bases, J shed 0 bases, and the junction held 7 bases outside the gene matches. The CDR3 region is CASSFRQGTYQETQYF. In DNA, the CDR3 is TGTGCCAGCAGTTTCCGACAGGGAACGTACCAAGAGACCCAGTACTTC.

This clonotype turned up a few times. The J gene is TRBJ2-1, the V gene TRBV19; possible D gene TRBD1, 5 bases. Trimming took 3 bases from V and 4 from J, leaving 13 bases between them. The germline gives CDR1 LNHDA, CDR2 SQIVND (reference sequence). The CDR3 loop spans 15 amino acids. CDR3: CASSMSGAPYNEQFF. The CDR3 DNA is TGTGCCAGTAGTATGAGTGGGGCACCGTACAATGAGCAGTTCTTC.

This clonotype was picked up many times. The rearrangement uses TRBV20-1 and TRBJ2-3; TRBD2 aligns across 13 bases. This CDR3 region has 14 residues. Germline CDR1 and CDR2: DFQATT and SNEGSKA (reference sequence). V dropped 6 bases and J dropped 3; count of bases not matched to a gene: 3. DNA of the CDR3: TGCAGTGCCCCGGGACTAGCGGGGACAGATACGCAGTATTTT. It translates to CSAPGLAGTDTQYF.

The gene calls are TRBV6-1 and TRBJ1-4; D is unclear. V dropped 11 bases and J dropped 3 bases, with 13 bases sitting between them. Per the germline V gene, CDR1 is MNHNS and CDR2 is SASEGT. The CDR3 totals 13 residues. DNA for the CDR3: TGTGCCGGAGGATACACGCCTAATGAAAAACTGTTTTTT. This translates into CAGGYTPNEKLFF.

This chain links TRBV4-1 with TRBJ1-2; a possible D gene is TRBD1 (6 bases). The CDR3 contains 16 residues. CDR1 is MGHRA, CDR2 YSYEKL, per germline. V was pared by 1 base and J by 3 bases, with 15 bases between. DNA of the CDR3: TGCGCCAGCAGCCAAGTCCACCCTGGACAGTACTATGGCTACACCTTC. Amino acids: CASSQVHPGQYYGYTF.

The sample holds many counts of this clonotype. The genes are TRBV6-2 or TRBV6-3 and TRBJ2-5; 8 nucleotides match TRBD2. Germline V gene sequence: CDR1 MNHEY, CDR2 SVGEGT. This CDR3 contains 14 residues. Trimming took 7 bases from V and 1 from J; bases not matched to a gene: 5. CDR3 coding DNA: TGTGCCAGCAAAAAACTAGCGGCCCAAGAGACCCAGTACTTC. Amino acid sequence: CASKKLAAQETQYF.

V and J are TRBV7-9 and TRBJ2-2; D may be TRBD1 (6 bases). The V end lost 3 bases, the J end lost 0 bases, and 14 bases lay between the germline ends. CDR1 is SEHNR, CDR2 FQNEAQ, per germline (reference sequence). The CDR3 is 17 amino acids. CDR3 protein: CASSFLWGTTNTGELFF. As DNA, the CDR3 is TGTGCCAGCAGCTTCCTTTGGGGGACAACGAACACCGGGGAGCTGTTTTTT.

The chain uses TRBV25-1 and TRBJ2-7, with D perhaps matching TRBD1 (6 bases). V was cut by 2 bases and J by 4 bases, with 18 bases left in between. The CDR3 is 16 amino acids. Germline V gene data show CDR1 as MGHDK and CDR2 as SYGVNS. The CDR3 nucleotides are TGTGCCAGCAGTGAAGGGGGTTCGGGACATCAATACGAGCAGTACTTC. This codes for CASSEGGSGHQYEQYF.

This clonotype was seen a handful of times. The chain joins TRBV6-2 or TRBV6-3 to TRBJ2-3; TRBD2 aligns across 10 bases. Trimming at V came to 6 bases and at J to 0 bases, leaving 3 bases not matched to a gene. CDR1 and CDR2 from the germline V gene are MNHEY and SVGEGT. CDR3 size: 15 residues. CDR3 sequence reads: CASRPGLASTDTQYF. In DNA, the CDR3 is TGTGCCAGCAGGCCGGGACTAGCGAGCACAGATACGCAGTATTTT.

The V gene is TRBV5-8, the J gene TRBJ1-3, with 9 bases identical to TRBD1. There are 15 residues in the CDR3. V shed 4 bases, J shed 4 bases, and the junction held 6 bases outside the gene matches. The germline V gene encodes CDR1 SGHTS and CDR2 YDEGEE. The CDR3 is CASSQGQGLGNTIYF. CDR3 in DNA: TGTGCCAGCAGCCAAGGACAGGGGCTCGGAAACACCATATATTTT.

This clonotype was observed a handful of times. The chain employs TRBV3-1 and TRBJ2-1; 14 positions match TRBD2. CDR3 length: 17 residues. Germline V gives CDR1 LGHDT, CDR2 YNNKEL (reference sequence). J lost 9 bases, V lost 0 bases, and 7 bases had no gene match. The CDR3, as DNA: TGTGCCAGCAGCCAAGAAACGGGACTAGCGGGAGTCGGTGAGCAGTTCTTC. Residues: CASSQETGLAGVGEQFF.

This rearrangement joins TRBV6-1 to TRBJ2-1, with 12 bases identical to TRBD2. The CDR3 spans 14 residues. Trimming cost V 4 bases and J 7 bases; bases outside gene matches: 2. Germline V lookup: CDR1 MNHNS, CDR2 SASEGT. The CDR3 nucleotides are TGTGCCAGCAGTGGACTAGCGGGAGAGAATGAGCAGTTCTTC. It specifies CASSGLAGENEQFF.

In its sample, this clonotype was seen many times. V is TRBV6-1 and J is TRBJ1-5, with a possible D match to TRBD1 (5 bases). The CDR3 has 14 residues. CDR1 MNHNS and CDR2 SASEGT come from the germline V gene. V lost 1 base and J 7 bases, leaving 11 bases between the germline ends. For the CDR3, the DNA is TGTGCCAGCAGTGAAGAAGGTGGGGGACAGCCCCAGCATTTT. It yields the protein CASSEEGGGQPQHF.

The V gene is TRBV11-2, the J gene TRBJ1-2, with D perhaps TRBD1 (6 bases). The germline V gene encodes CDR1 SGHAT and CDR2 FQNNGV. This CDR3 has 15 residues. The V gene lost 4 bases and the J gene lost 8 bases, with 20 bases spanning the gap. CDR3 nucleotide sequence: TGTGCCAGCAGCTCCTACGTCGCGGGGGGCAGAGGCTACACCTTC. Protein: CASSSYVAGGRGYTF.

The table lists this clonotype with many counts. The rearrangement joins TRBV27 to TRBJ2-7, with D perhaps matching TRBD1 (6 bases). CDR1 is MNHEY, CDR2 SMNVEV, per germline (reference sequence). The CDR3 is made up of 15 amino acids. V gave up 6 bases and J gave up 0 bases, with 15 bases separating them. Here the CDR3 reads CASSPGDSSSYEQYF. The CDR3, as DNA: TGTGCCAGCAGCCCAGGGGATTCGAGCTCCTACGAGCAGTACTTC.

In its sample, this clonotype was seen many times. The genes are TRBV20-1 and TRBJ2-3, with D perhaps matching TRBD2 (5 bases). The V gene's germline CDR1 is DFQATT and CDR2 SNEGSKA (reference sequence). Trimming removed 3 bases at V and 3 bases at J, with 13 bases between. The CDR3 is made up of 14 amino acids. Here the CDR3 reads CSASGDLRTDTQYF. The CDR3 DNA is TGCAGTGCTAGCGGGGATTTGCGGACAGATACGCAGTATTTT.